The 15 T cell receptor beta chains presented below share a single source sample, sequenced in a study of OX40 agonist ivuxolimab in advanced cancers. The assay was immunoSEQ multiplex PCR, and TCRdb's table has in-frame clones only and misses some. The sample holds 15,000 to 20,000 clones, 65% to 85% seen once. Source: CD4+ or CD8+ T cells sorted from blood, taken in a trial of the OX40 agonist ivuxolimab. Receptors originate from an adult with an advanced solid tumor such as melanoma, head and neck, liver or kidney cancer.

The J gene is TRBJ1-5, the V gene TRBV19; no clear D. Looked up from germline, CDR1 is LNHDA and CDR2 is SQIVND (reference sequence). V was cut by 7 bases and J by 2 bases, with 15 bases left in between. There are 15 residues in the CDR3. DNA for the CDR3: TGTGCCAGTACCTACTATTCAGGAGGCAATCAGCCCCAGCATTTT. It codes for CASTYYSGGNQPQHF.

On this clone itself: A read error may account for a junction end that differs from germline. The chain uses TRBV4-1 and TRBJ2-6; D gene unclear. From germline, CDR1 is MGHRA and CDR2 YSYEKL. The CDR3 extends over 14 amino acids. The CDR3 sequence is CASSPISGANVLTF. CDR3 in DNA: TGCGCCAGCAGCCCCATCTCTGGTGCCAACGTCCTGACTTTC.

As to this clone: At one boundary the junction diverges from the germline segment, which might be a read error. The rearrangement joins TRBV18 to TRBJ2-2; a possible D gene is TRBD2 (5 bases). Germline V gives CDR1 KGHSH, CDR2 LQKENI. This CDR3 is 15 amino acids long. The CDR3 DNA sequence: TGTGCCAGCTCATCGCTACTGAGACTTAGCCGGGGAGCTGTTTTT. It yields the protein CASSSLLRLSRGAVF. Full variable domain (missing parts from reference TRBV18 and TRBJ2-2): NAGVMQNPRHLVRRRGQEARLRCSPMKGHSHVYWYRQLPEEGLKFMVYLQKENIIDESGMPKERFSAEFPKEGPSILRIQQVVRGDSAAYFCASSSLLRLSRGAVFGEGSRLTVL.

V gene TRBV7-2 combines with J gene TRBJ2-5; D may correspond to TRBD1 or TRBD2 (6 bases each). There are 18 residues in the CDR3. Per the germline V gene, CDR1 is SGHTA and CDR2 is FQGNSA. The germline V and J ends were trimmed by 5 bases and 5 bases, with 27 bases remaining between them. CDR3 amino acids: CASSPTTFVGGSRETQYF. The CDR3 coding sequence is TGTGCCAGCAGCCCGACAACGTTCGTAGGGGGGTCTCGGGAGACCCAGTACTTC.

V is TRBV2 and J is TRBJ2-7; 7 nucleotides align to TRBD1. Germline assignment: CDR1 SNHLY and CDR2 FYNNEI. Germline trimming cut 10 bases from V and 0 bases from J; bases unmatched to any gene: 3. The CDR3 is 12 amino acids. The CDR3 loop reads CAITGVSYEQYF. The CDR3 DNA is TGTGCCATCACAGGGGTCTCCTACGAGCAGTACTTC.

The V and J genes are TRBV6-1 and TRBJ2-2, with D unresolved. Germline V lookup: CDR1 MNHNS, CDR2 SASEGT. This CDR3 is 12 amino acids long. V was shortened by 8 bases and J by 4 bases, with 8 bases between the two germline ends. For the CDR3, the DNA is TGTGCCAGCCTCCTTAGCACCGGGGAGCTGTTTTTT. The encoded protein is CASLLSTGELFF.

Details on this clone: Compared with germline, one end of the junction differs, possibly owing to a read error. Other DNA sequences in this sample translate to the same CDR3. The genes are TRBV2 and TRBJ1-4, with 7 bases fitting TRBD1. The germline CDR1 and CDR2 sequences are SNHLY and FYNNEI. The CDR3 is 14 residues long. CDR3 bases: TGTGCCCTAAAGGCAGGGGGATCTAATGAAAAACTATTTTTT. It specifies CALKAGGSNEKLFF.

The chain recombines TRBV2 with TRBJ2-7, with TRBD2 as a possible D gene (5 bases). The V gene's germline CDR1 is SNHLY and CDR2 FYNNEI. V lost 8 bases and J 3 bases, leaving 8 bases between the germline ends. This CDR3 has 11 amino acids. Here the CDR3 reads CASVRGYEQYF. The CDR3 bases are TGTGCCAGCGTACGGGGCTACGAGCAGTACTTC.

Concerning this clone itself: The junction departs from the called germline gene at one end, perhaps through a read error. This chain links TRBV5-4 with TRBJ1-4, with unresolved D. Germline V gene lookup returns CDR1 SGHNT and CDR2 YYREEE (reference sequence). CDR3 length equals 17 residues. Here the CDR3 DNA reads TGCGCCAGCAGCCAAGATTATTATGGAGGACTTAATGAAAAACTGTTTTTT. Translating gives CASSQDYYGGLNEKLFF.

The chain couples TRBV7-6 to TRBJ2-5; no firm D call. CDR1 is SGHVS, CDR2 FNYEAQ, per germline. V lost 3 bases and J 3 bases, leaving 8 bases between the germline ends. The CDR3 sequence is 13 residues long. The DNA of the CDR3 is TGTGCCAGCAGCTTTGGGGTGGAAGAGACCCAGTACTTC. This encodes CASSFGVEETQYF.

The CDR3 DNA reads TGTGCCAGCAGTTTATCGGTAGGGCTAAGTGTATACGAGCAGTACTTC. It codes for CASSLSVGLSVYEQYF. The V and J genes are TRBV27 and TRBJ2-7; no clear D. V lost 0 bases, J lost 4 bases, and 16 bases lay in between. The CDR3 is 16 residues long. The V gene's germline CDR1 is MNHEY and CDR2 SMNVEV (reference sequence).

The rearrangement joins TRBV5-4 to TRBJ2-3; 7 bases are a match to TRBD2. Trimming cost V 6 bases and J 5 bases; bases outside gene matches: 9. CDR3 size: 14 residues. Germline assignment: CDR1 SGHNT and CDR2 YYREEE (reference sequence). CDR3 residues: CASTLWGGGDTQYF. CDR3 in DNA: TGTGCCAGCACCCTTTGGGGGGGAGGAGATACGCAGTATTTT. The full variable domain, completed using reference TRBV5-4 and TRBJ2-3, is ETGVTQSPTHLIKTRGQQVTLRCSSQSGHNTVSWYQQALGQGPQFIFQYYREEENGRGNFPPRFSGLQFPNYSSELNVNALELDDSALYLCASTLWGGGDTQYFGPGTRLTVL.

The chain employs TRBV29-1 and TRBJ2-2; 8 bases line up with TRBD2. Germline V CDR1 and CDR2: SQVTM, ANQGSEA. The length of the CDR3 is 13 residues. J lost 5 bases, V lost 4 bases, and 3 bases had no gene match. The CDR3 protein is CSVAGGDTGELFF. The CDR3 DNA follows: TGCAGCGTTGCCGGGGGGGATACCGGGGAGCTGTTTTTT.

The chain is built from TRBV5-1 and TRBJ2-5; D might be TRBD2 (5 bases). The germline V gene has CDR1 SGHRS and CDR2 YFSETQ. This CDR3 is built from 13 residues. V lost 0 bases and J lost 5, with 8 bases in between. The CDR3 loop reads CASSLVRGETQYF. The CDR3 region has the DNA TGCGCCAGCAGCTTGGTTCGAGGGGAGACCCAGTACTTC.

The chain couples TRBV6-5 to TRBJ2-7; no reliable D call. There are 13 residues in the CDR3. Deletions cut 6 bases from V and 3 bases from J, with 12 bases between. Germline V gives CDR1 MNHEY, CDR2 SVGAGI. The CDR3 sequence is CASRPENFYEQYF. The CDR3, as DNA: TGTGCCAGCAGACCCGAAAACTTCTACGAGCAGTACTTC.